The 8 T cell receptor beta chains below all came from one sample that was sequenced in a study of post-analysis software for immune sequencing data. Study-level points and caveats: Controls showed lower frequencies than patients for several TRBV segments, and TRBV5-6, TRBV5-1 and TRBV20-1 were among these.

Sequencing libraries made from TCR beta cDNA carried unique molecular identifiers. TCRdb ran MiXCR on the PCR reads and lists one entry per CDR3 protein. Seen here are hundreds of thousands of distinct CDR3 sequences, 59% observed once, and the top ten hold about 11%. For these receptors, no antigen is known. The source material was blood. These receptors all come from a girl under 10 years old with multiple sclerosis.

A few counts support this clonotype. The V call is TRBV5-1, the J call TRBJ2-5; 7 bases match TRBD1. The length of the CDR3 is 14 residues. The ends lost 0 bases at V and 5 bases at J; junction bases unmatched: 4. Germline V gene data show CDR1 as SGHRS and CDR2 as YFSETQ. The CDR3 loop reads CASSLEGGGETQYF. The DNA for the CDR3 is TGCGCCAGCAGCTTGGAAGGGGGCGGCGAGACCCAGTACTTC. Based on the CDR3 plus reference TRBV5-1 and TRBJ2-5, the full variable domain is KAGVTQTPRYLIKTRGQQVTLSCSPISGHRSVSWYQQTPGQGLQFLFEYFSETQRNKGNFPGRFSGRQFSNSRSEMNVSTLELGDSALYLCASSLEGGGETQYFGPGTRLLVL.

The chain recombines TRBV29-1 with TRBJ2-1; possible D gene TRBD2, 6 bases. Near its end, the DNA agrees better with TRBJ2-7, so the J call may be wrong. The germline V gene has CDR1 SQVTM and CDR2 ANQGSEA. The CDR3 loop spans 12 amino acids. CDR3 nucleotides: TGCAGCGTTGGGCGGGGAATGGGCGAGCAGTACTTC. It is translated as CSVGRGMGEQYF.

This chain connects TRBV6-5 to TRBJ2-7; 10 nucleotides agree with TRBD1. This CDR3 is built from 12 residues. V shed 6 bases, J shed 6 bases, and the junction held 2 bases outside the gene matches. Germline CDR1 reads MNHEY; CDR2 reads SVGAGI. The CDR3 DNA follows: TGTGCCAGCAGCGACAGGGGGCTCGAGCAGTACTTC. Translating it yields CASSDRGLEQYF.

The V and J genes are TRBV6-1 and TRBJ2-3, with a possible D match to TRBD1 (5 bases). The CDR3 is 16 amino acids. Germline-derived CDR1 and CDR2 are MNHNS and SASEGT. Between the trimmed V and J ends, which lost 1 base and 2 bases, there was a span of 13 bases. CDR3 in amino acids: CASSEGGRPDTDTQYF. CDR3 sequence (DNA): TGTGCCAGCAGTGAAGGGGGCAGGCCCGACACAGATACGCAGTATTTT.

In this sample, this clonotype turned up a few times. This sequence joins TRBV14 and TRBJ2-1; 7 bases are shared with TRBD1. V lost 6 bases, J lost 14 bases, and 16 bases stayed unmatched. Per the germline V gene, CDR1 is SGHDN and CDR2 is FVKESK. There are 14 residues in the CDR3. The CDR3 spells CASSLTRPGTEKFF. CDR3 DNA sequence: TGTGCCAGCAGTCTTACTCGACCCGGGACAGAGAAGTTCTTC.

This clonotype showed up just a few times. The chain combines TRBV18 with TRBJ2-3; 8 nucleotides line up with TRBD1. This CDR3 is 11 amino acids long. The junction had 0 bases not matched to a gene; V was cut back by 2 bases and J by 11 bases. The germline V gene has CDR1 KGHSH and CDR2 LQKENI. The CDR3, as DNA: TGTGCCAGCTCACCAGGGACAGGGCAGTATTTT. Protein sequence: CASSPGTGQYF. Full variable domain (rest looked up from reference TRBV18 and TRBJ2-3): NAGVMQNPRHLVRRRGQEARLRCSPMKGHSHVYWYRQLPEEGLKFMVYLQKENIIDESGMPKERFSAEFPKEGPSILRIQQVVRGDSAAYFCASSPGTGQYFGPGTRLTVL.

In this sample, this clonotype turned up a few times. The V gene is TRBV11-2, the J gene TRBJ1-4; perhaps TRBD1 as D (5 bases). Trimming took 5 bases from V and 8 from J, leaving 18 bases between them. Per the germline V gene, CDR1 is SGHAT and CDR2 is FQNNGV. The CDR3 length is 15 residues. CDR3 protein: CASSPWGREAEKLFF. For the CDR3, the DNA is TGTGCCAGCAGCCCCTGGGGGAGGGAGGCAGAAAAACTGTTTTTT.

This clonotype was found a few times. The gene calls are TRBV29-1 and TRBJ2-3; D uncertain. CDR1 and CDR2 (germline): SQVTM, ANQGSEA. V dropped 4 bases and J dropped 0 bases, with 14 bases sitting between them. CDR3 size: 15 residues. This CDR3 reads CSVVPGKDSTDTQYF. The CDR3 DNA reads TGCAGCGTTGTTCCTGGAAAGGACAGCACAGATACGCAGTATTTT.